This paragraph reports one TCR beta chain. Its specific antigen is unknown. Base quality data are lacking; no much larger clone is found one base away. The data derive from a study of OX40 agonist ivuxolimab in advanced cancers. Regarding the research as a whole: Ivuxolimab was an agonistic, fully human IgG2 monoclonal antibody directed against OX40 (CD134), a costimulatory receptor. Intravenous ivuxolimab was administered to patients every 2 weeks at six dose levels: 0.01, 0.1, 0.3, 1.5, 3 and 10 mg/kg. Among the approximately 50 dose-escalation patients, 19 had hepatocellular carcinoma, 15 or so melanoma, 9 renal cell carcinoma and 9 head and neck cancer. In the dose-escalation cohort, more than 80% of patients were male, and the mean age was roughly 60 years with a range of roughly 23 to 79. Patients were allowed to have had prior anti-PD-1, anti-PD-L1 or anti-CTLA-4 therapy, and around 43% of the dose-escalation patients had been treated with checkpoint inhibitors. Partial responses occurred in three dose-escalation patients, of whom one had hepatocellular carcinoma and two had cutaneous melanoma. Peripheral TCRbeta sequencing aimed to test whether ivuxolimab altered TCR sequence diversity and caused clonal T-cell expansion. The paper reports the monotherapy dose-escalation portion (N of about 50 patients) of the phase I ivuxolimab trial.

Genomic DNA was isolated from the sorted cells so that the TCRbeta CDR3 region could be sequenced. TCRbeta CDR3 regions were sequenced using the immunoSEQ Assay. TCRdb re-hosts the immuneACCESS table, in-frame sequences only. Its copies lack some clones; in the studies checked, an unresolved V gene accounts for under half of them, and the cause for the rest is not known. The sample contains 30,000 to 50,000 clones, around nine tenths of them found a single time. The top ten constitute approximately 0.51% of the sample. What the study reported, not specific to this receptor: Low levels of normalized T-cell clonal expansion were also seen in some patients who did not respond. At doses of 0.1 to 3.0 mg/kg, clonal expansion of both CD4+ and CD8+ T cells in blood was seen between baseline and week 6. Which antigens the clonally expanded peripheral T cells were specific for was not determined. Partial responders in the 0.1-3.0 mg/kg groups had among the lowest normalized peripheral clonal expansion, especially among CD8+ T cells. After ivuxolimab, CD8+ T cells had more expanded clones than CD4+ T cells on average.

The trial excluded patients who had a history of autoimmune disease or who were on systemic immunosuppression. Peripheral blood for TCR sequencing was collected from all dose cohorts at baseline, on cycle 4 day 1, and on cycle 7 day 1. The samples were drawn from a first-in-human, open-label, multicenter phase I dose-escalation trial of ivuxolimab. The trial enrolled adults with locally advanced or metastatic head and neck squamous cell, hepatocellular, melanoma or renal cell carcinoma. Before TCR sequencing, CD4+ and CD8+ T cells were separately sorted from peripheral blood. CDR1 MDHEN and CDR2 SYDVKM are derived from the germline V gene. The junction carries 16 bases between V and J, which are trimmed by 8 bases and 0 bases respectively. Inclusive of the bounding cysteine and phenylalanine, the CDR3 is 15 residues long. The retained sequence is limited to the CDR3, 45 bases, with the frame set at the first base.

The receptor comes from an adult with an advanced solid tumor such as melanoma, head and neck, liver or kidney cancer. Sample: CD4+ or CD8+ T cells sorted from blood, taken in a trial of the OX40 agonist ivuxolimab. The rearrangement joined TRBV28 to TRBJ1-2, with no D gene named confidently. The CDR3 protein: CASESTLGPNYGYTF. The DNA reads as follows: TGTGCCAGCGAAAGCACGCTAGGACCTAACTATGGCTACACCTTC.